This TCR beta chain came from a study of cytotoxic CD8 clonotypes in ibrutinib-treated CLL. Deletions cut 6 bases from V and 8 bases from J, with 8 bases between. There are 12 residues in the CDR3. Germline CDR1 is MDHEN and CDR2 is SYDVKM. Sequencing used immunoSEQ multiplex PCR; TCRdb keeps in-frame clones, though not all of them. The table has about 140,000 clones, 76% seen once. The chain has TRBV28 and TRBJ1-6; a weak D match, TRBD1 (5 bases). The TCR sequence derives from a human donor with chronic lymphocytic leukemia. The sample here was PBMCs, taken after 24 months of ibrutinib treatment. CDR3 loop: CASRGPDSPLHF. The CDR3 DNA sequence: TGTGCCAGCAGGGGGCCTGATTCACCCCTCCACTTT.